The 5 T cell receptor beta chains given below trace back to one sample, sequenced in a study of early T cells in non-severe SARS-CoV-2 infection. TCRdb processed the 5' RACE reads anew with MiXCR; each CDR3 protein has one entry. This sample yields 75,000 to 100,000 distinct CDR3 sequences, of which approximately 14% are seen a single time; approximately 7.5% belongs to the top ten. Sequences were obtained from whole blood. Receptors originate from an adult who was a healthcare worker with PCR-confirmed SARS-CoV-2 infection or an uninfected control (not recorded which).

The chain combines TRBV7-8 with TRBJ1-1; D is ambiguous. There are 15 residues in the CDR3. Trimming left V 5 bases short and J 7 bases short, with 20 bases between. The germline V gene encodes CDR1 SGHVS and CDR2 FQNEAQ. The CDR3 reads CASSPRTVDSYEAFF. As DNA, the CDR3 is TGTGCCAGCAGCCCCCGGACCGTTGACTCCTATGAAGCTTTCTTT.

This chain joins TRBV20-1 and TRBJ1-1, with D uncertain. The CDR3 consists of 12 residues. The germline V gene encodes CDR1 DFQATT and CDR2 SNEGSKA (reference sequence). Trimming removed 4 bases at V and 5 bases at J, with 11 bases between. CDR3 nucleotide sequence: TGCAGTGCTACGGAACGAGGGACTGAAGCTTTCTTT. This translates into CSATERGTEAFF.

A few counts support this clonotype. The chain is built from TRBV7-9 and TRBJ1-3, with D perhaps matching TRBD1 (6 bases). This CDR3 region has 14 residues. Germline lookup yields CDR1 SEHNR and CDR2 FQNEAQ (reference sequence). Trimming stripped 5 bases from V and 1 base from J, with 9 bases between. The DNA for the CDR3 is TGTGCCAGCAGCACCGGGACATCTGGAAACACCATATATTTT. Translation: CASSTGTSGNTIYF.

The gene calls are TRBV13 and TRBJ2-7; perhaps D is TRBD1 or TRBD2 (5 bases each). This CDR3 region has 14 residues. Germline V lookup: CDR1 PRHDT, CDR2 FYEKMQ (reference sequence). The V gene lost 1 base and the J gene lost 4 bases, with 11 bases spanning the gap. The CDR3 spells CASSLAGTAYEQYF. The CDR3 DNA reads as TGTGCCAGCAGCTTAGCCGGGACCGCTTACGAGCAGTACTTC.

This clonotype was seen a few times. The V and J genes are TRBV7-9 and TRBJ2-5; D is possibly TRBD1 or TRBD2 (5 bases each). The CDR3 runs 18 residues. Trimming pared 5 bases from V and 1 base from J, leaving 23 bases between. Germline V lookup: CDR1 SEHNR, CDR2 FQNEAQ (reference sequence). The CDR3 region is CASSPDPGPLGVQETQYF. The CDR3 nucleotides are TGTGCCAGCAGCCCAGACCCGGGACCGCTCGGGGTCCAAGAGACCCAGTACTTC. Together with reference TRBV7-9 and TRBJ2-5, the CDR3 gives the full variable domain: DTGVSQNPRHKITKRGQNVTFRCDPISEHNRLYWYRQTLGQGPEFLTYFQNEAQLEKSRLLSDRFSAERPKGSFSTLEIQRTEQGDSAMYLCASSPDPGPLGVQETQYFGPGTRLLVL.